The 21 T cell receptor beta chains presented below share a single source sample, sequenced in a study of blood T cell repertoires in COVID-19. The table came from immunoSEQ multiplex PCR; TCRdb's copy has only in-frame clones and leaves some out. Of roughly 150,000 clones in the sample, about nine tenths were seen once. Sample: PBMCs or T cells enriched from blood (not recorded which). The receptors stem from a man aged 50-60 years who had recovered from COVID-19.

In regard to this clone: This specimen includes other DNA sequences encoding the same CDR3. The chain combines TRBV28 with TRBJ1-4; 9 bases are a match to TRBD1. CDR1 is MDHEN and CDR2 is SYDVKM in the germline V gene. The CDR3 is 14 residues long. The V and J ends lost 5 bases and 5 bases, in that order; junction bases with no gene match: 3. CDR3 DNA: TGTGCCAGCAGTCCTGGACAGGGGAATGAAAAACTGTTTTTT. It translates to CASSPGQGNEKLFF.

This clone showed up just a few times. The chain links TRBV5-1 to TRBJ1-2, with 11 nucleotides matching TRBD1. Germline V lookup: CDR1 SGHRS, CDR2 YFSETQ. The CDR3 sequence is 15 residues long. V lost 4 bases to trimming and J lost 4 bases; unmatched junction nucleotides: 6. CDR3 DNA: TGCGCCAGCAGCCTCCGGACAGGGGGCGGCTATGGCTACACCTTC. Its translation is CASSLRTGGGYGYTF. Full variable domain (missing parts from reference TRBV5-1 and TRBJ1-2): KAGVTQTPRYLIKTRGQQVTLSCSPISGHRSVSWYQQTPGQGLQFLFEYFSETQRNKGNFPGRFSGRQFSNSRSEMNVSTLELGDSALYLCASSLRTGGGYGYTFGSGTRLTVV.

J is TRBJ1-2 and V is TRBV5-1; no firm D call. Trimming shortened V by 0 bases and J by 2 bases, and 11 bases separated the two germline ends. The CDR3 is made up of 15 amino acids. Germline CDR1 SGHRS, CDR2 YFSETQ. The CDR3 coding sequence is TGCGCCAGCAGCTTGGGGACTACGGGGAACTATGGCTACACCTTC. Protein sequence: CASSLGTTGNYGYTF.

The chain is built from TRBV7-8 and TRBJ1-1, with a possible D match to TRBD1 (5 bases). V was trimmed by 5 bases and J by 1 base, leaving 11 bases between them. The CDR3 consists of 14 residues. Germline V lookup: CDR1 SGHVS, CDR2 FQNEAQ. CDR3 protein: CASSLTGGNTEAFF. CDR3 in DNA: TGTGCCAGCAGCCTAACCGGGGGGAACACTGAAGCTTTCTTT.

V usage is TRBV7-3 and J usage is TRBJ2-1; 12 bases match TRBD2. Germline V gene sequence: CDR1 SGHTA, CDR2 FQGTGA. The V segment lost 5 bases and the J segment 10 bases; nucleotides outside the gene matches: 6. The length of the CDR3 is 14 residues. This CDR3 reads CASSTLAGGGEQFF. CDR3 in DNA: TGTGCCAGCAGCACACTAGCGGGAGGTGGGGAGCAGTTCTTC.

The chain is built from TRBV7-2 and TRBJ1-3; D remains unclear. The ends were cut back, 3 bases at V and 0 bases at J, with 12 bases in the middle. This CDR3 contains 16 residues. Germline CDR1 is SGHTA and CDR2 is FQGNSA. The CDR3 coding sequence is TGTGCCAGCAGCTTCAACAGCCCGAGCTCTGGAAACACCATATATTTT. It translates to CASSFNSPSSGNTIYF.

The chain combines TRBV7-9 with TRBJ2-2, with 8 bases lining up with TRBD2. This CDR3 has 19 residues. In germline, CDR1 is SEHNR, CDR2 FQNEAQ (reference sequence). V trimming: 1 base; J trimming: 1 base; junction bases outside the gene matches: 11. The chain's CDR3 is CASSLDGRGGLLNTGELFF. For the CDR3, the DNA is TGTGCCAGCAGCTTAGATGGCCGGGGGGGCCTTCTGAACACCGGGGAGCTGTTTTTT.

This CDR3 is CATSDPRSSGNTIYF. The DNA of the CDR3 is TGTGCCACCAGTGACCCCCGGAGTTCTGGAAACACCATATATTTT. V is TRBV24-1 and J is TRBJ1-3, with D unresolved. Trimming pared 4 bases from V and 1 base from J, leaving 10 bases between. Germline loops: CDR1 KGHDR, CDR2 SFDVKD. The CDR3 runs 15 residues.

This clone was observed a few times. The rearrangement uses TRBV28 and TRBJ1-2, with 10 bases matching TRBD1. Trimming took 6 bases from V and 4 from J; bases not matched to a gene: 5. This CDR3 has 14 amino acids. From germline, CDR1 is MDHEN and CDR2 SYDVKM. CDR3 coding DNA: TGTGCCAGCAGCCAAAGGACAGGGGGCTATGGCTACACCTTC. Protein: CASSQRTGGYGYTF.

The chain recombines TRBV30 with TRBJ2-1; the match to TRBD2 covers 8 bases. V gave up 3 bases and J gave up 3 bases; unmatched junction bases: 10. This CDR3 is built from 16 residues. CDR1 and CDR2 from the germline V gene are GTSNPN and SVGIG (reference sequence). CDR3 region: CAWSEKTSDFYNEQFF. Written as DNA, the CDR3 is TGTGCCTGGAGCGAAAAGACTAGCGACTTCTACAATGAGCAGTTCTTC.

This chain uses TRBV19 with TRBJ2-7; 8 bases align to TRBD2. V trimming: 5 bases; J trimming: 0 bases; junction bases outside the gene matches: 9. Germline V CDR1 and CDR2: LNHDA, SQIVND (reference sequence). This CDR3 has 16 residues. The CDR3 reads CASSFGLAYSSYEQYF. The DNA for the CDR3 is TGTGCCAGTAGTTTCGGACTAGCTTACAGCTCCTACGAGCAGTACTTC.

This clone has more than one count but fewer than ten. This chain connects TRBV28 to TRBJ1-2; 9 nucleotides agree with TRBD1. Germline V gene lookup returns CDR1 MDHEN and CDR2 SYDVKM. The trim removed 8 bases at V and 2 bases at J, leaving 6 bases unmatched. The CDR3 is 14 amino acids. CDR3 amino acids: CASLNRGQNYGYTF. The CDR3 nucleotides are TGTGCCAGCCTCAACAGGGGGCAGAACTATGGCTACACCTTC.

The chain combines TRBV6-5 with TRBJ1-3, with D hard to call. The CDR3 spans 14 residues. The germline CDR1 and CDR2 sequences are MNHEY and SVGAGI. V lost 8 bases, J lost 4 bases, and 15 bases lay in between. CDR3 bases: TGTGCCAGCTCCCCCCGGGAATCCGGAAACACCATATATTTT. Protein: CASSPRESGNTIYF.

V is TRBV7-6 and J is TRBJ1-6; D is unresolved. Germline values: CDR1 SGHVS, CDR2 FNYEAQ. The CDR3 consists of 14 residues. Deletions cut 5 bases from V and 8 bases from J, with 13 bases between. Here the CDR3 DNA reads TGTGCCAGCAGCCCCGCGGGCGGCTATTCACCCCTCCACTTT. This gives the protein CASSPAGGYSPLHF.

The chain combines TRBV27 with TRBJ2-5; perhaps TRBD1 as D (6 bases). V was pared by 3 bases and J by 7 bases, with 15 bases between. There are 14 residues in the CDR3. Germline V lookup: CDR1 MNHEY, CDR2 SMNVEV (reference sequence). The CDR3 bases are TGTGCCAGCAGTTTCGGTCAGGGGTTCGGGACCCAGTACTTC. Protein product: CASSFGQGFGTQYF.

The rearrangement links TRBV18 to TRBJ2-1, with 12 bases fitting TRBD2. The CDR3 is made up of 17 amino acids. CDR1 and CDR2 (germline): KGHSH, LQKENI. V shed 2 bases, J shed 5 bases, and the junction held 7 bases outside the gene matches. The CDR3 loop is CASSPSGLAGKNNEQFF. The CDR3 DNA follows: TGTGCCAGCTCACCATCGGGACTAGCGGGTAAAAACAATGAGCAGTTCTTC. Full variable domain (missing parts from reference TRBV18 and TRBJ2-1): NAGVMQNPRHLVRRRGQEARLRCSPMKGHSHVYWYRQLPEEGLKFMVYLQKENIIDESGMPKERFSAEFPKEGPSILRIQQVVRGDSAAYFCASSPSGLAGKNNEQFFGPGTRLTVL.

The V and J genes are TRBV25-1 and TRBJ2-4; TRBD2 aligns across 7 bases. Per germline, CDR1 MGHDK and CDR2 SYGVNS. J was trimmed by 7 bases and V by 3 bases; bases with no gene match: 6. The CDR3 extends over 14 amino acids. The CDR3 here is CASSDQRGANIQYF. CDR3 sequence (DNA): TGTGCCAGCAGTGACCAGCGGGGAGCGAACATTCAGTACTTC.

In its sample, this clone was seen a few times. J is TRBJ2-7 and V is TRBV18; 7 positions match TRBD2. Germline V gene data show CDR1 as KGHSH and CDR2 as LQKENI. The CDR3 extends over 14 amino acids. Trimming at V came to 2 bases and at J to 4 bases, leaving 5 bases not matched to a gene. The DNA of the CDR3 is TGTGCCAGCTCACCAGGACTAGAAGGATACGAGCAGTACTTC. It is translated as CASSPGLEGYEQYF. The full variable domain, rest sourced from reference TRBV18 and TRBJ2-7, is NAGVMQNPRHLVRRRGQEARLRCSPMKGHSHVYWYRQLPEEGLKFMVYLQKENIIDESGMPKERFSAEFPKEGPSILRIQQVVRGDSAAYFCASSPGLEGYEQYFGPGTRLTVT.

The CDR3: CASSPGQGAYF. The CDR3 coding sequence is TGTGCCAGCAGCCCTGGACAGGGGGCGTACTTC. This chain links TRBV3-1 (or the pseudogene TRBV3-2) with TRBJ2-7, with 11 bases aligning to TRBD1. The CDR3 contains 11 residues. Germline V gene data show CDR1 as LGHDT and CDR2 as YNNKEL (reference sequence). The J segment lost 12 bases and the V segment lost 4 bases, leaving 2 bases of the junction unmatched.

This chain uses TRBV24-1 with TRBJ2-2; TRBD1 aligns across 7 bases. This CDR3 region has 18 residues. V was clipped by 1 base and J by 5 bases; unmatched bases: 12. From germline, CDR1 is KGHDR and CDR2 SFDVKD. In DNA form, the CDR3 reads TGTGCCACCAGTGATTTTGGGGGTACAGGGGCCCTTACCGGGGAGCTGTTTTTT. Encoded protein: CATSDFGGTGALTGELFF.

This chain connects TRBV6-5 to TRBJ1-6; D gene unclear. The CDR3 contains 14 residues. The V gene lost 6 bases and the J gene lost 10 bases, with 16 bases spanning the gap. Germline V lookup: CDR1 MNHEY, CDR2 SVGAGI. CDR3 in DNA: TGTGCCAGCAGGCCCCCGGGGTTTAGCTCACCCCTCCACTTT. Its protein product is CASRPPGFSSPLHF.